This T cell receptor beta chain was observed in a study of Graves' ophthalmopathy and Graves' hyperthyroidism. Background on the study: Stable hyperthyroidism was defined by absence of ophthalmopathy within 18 months of follow-up. The study's findings and limits: Researchers report that a 13-signature model separated ophthalmopathy from stable hyperthyroidism, posting 87.88% sensitivity and 65% to 82% specificity.

For this clonotype: The antigen remains unidentified. Since no conserved phenylalanine or tryptophan closes the CDR3, a read error is the likely cause.

The TCR beta CDR3 regions underwent amplification from RNA transcripts. After a first-round RT-PCR with HTBI primers, a second-round multiplex PCR was run. Using its own MiXCR run on the multiplex PCR reads, TCRdb lists one record per CDR3 protein. The sample carries 1 million to 1.3 million distinct CDR3 sequences, less than 45% recorded once. CDR1 and CDR2 from the germline V gene are ENHRY and SYGVKD. The CDR3 sequence is 16 residues long. Material: peripheral blood or thyroid tissue (not recorded which). This chain connects TRBV10-3 to TRBJ1-6; 8 bases agree with TRBD1. This TCR came from an adult man with Graves' hyperthyroidism. CDR3 protein: CAISESGGAYNSPLHL. DNA for the CDR3: TGTGCCATCAGCGAGTCAGGGGGCGCTTATAATTCACCCCTCCACCTT.